The rows below give T cell receptor beta chains drawn from one sample of a study of human T cells and chemical hapten exposure. TCRdb fed the RACE reads into MiXCR, producing one record per CDR3 protein. This table has approximately 82,000 distinct CDR3 sequences, roughly 10% appearing once. The sequenced sample was whole blood, obtained in connection with sensitization to the hapten diphenylcyclopropenone (DPC). The receptors stem from a man in his forties or fifties with alopecia areata. Some clones in this sample may be carry-over from other donors' samples. Both conserved end residues are part of each CDR3. The D gene is left open where the match is weak. Expanded clones get a size class; other rows say once, few or many, or leave the size out.

clone size: .
D gene: .
J gene: TRBJ1-6
V gene: TRBV7-6
CDR3 protein: CASSLDLNSPLHF
CDR3 DNA: TGTGCCAGCAGCTTAGACCTGAATTCACCCCTCCACTTT

clone size: .
D gene: .
J gene: TRBJ2-1
V gene: TRBV7-3
CDR3 protein: CASSFHHVGTNNEQFF
CDR3 DNA: TGTGCCAGCAGCTTTCACCACGTGGGTACGAACAATGAGCAGTTCTTC

clone size: few
D gene: TRBD2
J gene: TRBJ2-3
V gene: TRBV5-1
CDR3 protein: CASSQAGEISDTQYF
CDR3 DNA: TGCGCCAGCAGCCAAGCGGGAGAAATCTCAGATACGCAGTATTTT

clone size: .
D gene: .
J gene: TRBJ2-3
V gene: TRBV6-2/TRBV6-3
CDR3 protein: CASNSHTDTQYF
CDR3 DNA: TGTGCCAGCAATTCTCACACAGATACGCAGTATTTT

clone size: .
D gene: .
J gene: TRBJ1-1
V gene: TRBV5-1
CDR3 protein: CASSFKGDTEAFF
CDR3 DNA: TGCGCCAGCAGCTTTAAAGGGGACACTGAAGCTTTCTTT

clone size: few
D gene: .
J gene: TRBJ2-5
V gene: TRBV12-3/TRBV12-4
CDR3 protein: CASSILTQYQETQYF
CDR3 DNA: TGTGCCAGCAGTATACTGACTCAGTACCAAGAGACCCAGTACTTC

clone size: few
D gene: TRBD2
J gene: TRBJ2-3
V gene: TRBV5-6
CDR3 protein: CASSGLVHTQYF
CDR3 DNA: TGTGCCAGCAGCGGACTAGTACATACGCAGTATTTT

clone size: few
D gene: TRBD1
J gene: TRBJ2-3
V gene: TRBV2
CDR3 protein: CATYRGGTDTQYF
CDR3 DNA: TGTGCCACATACAGGGGCGGGACAGATACGCAGTATTTT

clone size: .
D gene: .
J gene: TRBJ1-1
V gene: TRBV5-1
CDR3 protein: CASRRGDTEAFF
CDR3 DNA: TGCGCCAGCAGGCGGGGGGACACTGAAGCTTTCTTT

clone size: once
D gene: .
J gene: TRBJ1-5
V gene: TRBV14
CDR3 protein: CASSQVWGGPQHF
CDR3 DNA: TGTGCCAGCAGCCAGGTTTGGGGAGGGCCCCAGCATTTT

clone size: many
D gene: .
J gene: TRBJ1-5
V gene: TRBV27
CDR3 protein: CASSPHQNSNQPQHF
CDR3 DNA: TGTGCCAGCAGCCCTCATCAGAATAGCAATCAGCCCCAGCATTTT

clone size: .
D gene: .
J gene: TRBJ2-6
V gene: TRBV6-1
CDR3 protein: CASTLRGEAGANVLTF
CDR3 DNA: TGTGCCAGCACCTTAAGAGGGGAGGCTGGGGCCAACGTCCTGACTTTC

clone size: many
D gene: .
J gene: TRBJ2-6
V gene: TRBV28
CDR3 protein: CASSPDSMGANVLTF
CDR3 DNA: TGTGCCAGCAGTCCGGACAGTATGGGGGCCAACGTCCTGACTTTC

clone size: many
D gene: .
J gene: TRBJ1-5
V gene: TRBV11-2
CDR3 protein: CASSLDGTFYQPQHF
CDR3 DNA: TGTGCCAGCAGCTTAGATGGGACATTTTATCAGCCCCAGCATTTT

clone size: many
D gene: .
J gene: TRBJ2-7
V gene: TRBV4-2
CDR3 protein: CASSQETGSENEQYF
CDR3 DNA: TGTGCCAGCAGCCAAGAAACAGGGAGTGAAAACGAGCAGTACTTC

clone size: .
D gene: .
J gene: TRBJ1-2
V gene: TRBV29-1
CDR3 protein: CSVEWYEGENNYGYTF
CDR3 DNA: TGCAGCGTTGAATGGTACGAGGGGGAGAATAACTATGGCTACACCTTC

clone size: .
D gene: .
J gene: TRBJ1-4
V gene: TRBV7-6
CDR3 protein: CASGNEKLFF
CDR3 DNA: TGTGCCAGCGGGAATGAAAAACTGTTTTTT

clone size: .
D gene: .
J gene: TRBJ1-5
V gene: TRBV7-6
CDR3 protein: CASSPHQSRQNNQPQHF
CDR3 DNA: TGTGCCAGCAGCCCCCATCAATCCAGACAGAACAATCAGCCCCAGCATTTT

clone size: .
D gene: TRBD2
J gene: TRBJ2-3
V gene: TRBV7-2
CDR3 protein: CASSSNSGKGTDTQYF
CDR3 DNA: TGTGCCAGCAGCTCCAATAGCGGGAAGGGCACAGATACGCAGTATTTT

clone size: few
D gene: .
J gene: TRBJ1-1
V gene: TRBV3-1
CDR3 protein: CASSQRIENTEAFF
CDR3 DNA: TGTGCCAGCAGCCAAAGGATCGAGAACACTGAAGCTTTCTTT

clone size: many
D gene: .
J gene: TRBJ1-4
V gene: TRBV7-2
CDR3 protein: CASSRQATNEKLFF
CDR3 DNA: TGTGCCAGCAGCAGACAGGCAACTAATGAAAAACTGTTTTTT

clone size: .
D gene: TRBD1
J gene: TRBJ2-2
V gene: TRBV19
CDR3 protein: CASSPWTGNHGELFF
CDR3 DNA: TGTGCCAGTAGCCCTTGGACAGGGAATCACGGGGAGCTGTTTTTT

clone size: few
D gene: .
J gene: TRBJ1-5
V gene: TRBV6-5
CDR3 protein: CASSRNRDNQPQHF
CDR3 DNA: TGTGCCAGCAGCCGTAACAGGGACAATCAGCCCCAGCATTTT

clone size: few
D gene: .
J gene: TRBJ1-5
V gene: TRBV28
CDR3 protein: CASTSPDRIYQPQHF
CDR3 DNA: TGTGCCAGCACCTCCCCCGACAGAATCTATCAGCCCCAGCATTTT

clone size: many
D gene: TRBD1
J gene: TRBJ1-2
V gene: TRBV29-1
CDR3 protein: CSVDAGGVYGYTF
CDR3 DNA: TGCAGCGTTGACGCAGGGGGCGTCTATGGCTACACCTTC

clone size: many
D gene: .
J gene: TRBJ1-2
V gene: TRBV12-3/TRBV12-4
CDR3 protein: CASSTGFIGYTF
CDR3 DNA: TGTGCCAGCAGTACAGGGTTTATTGGCTACACCTTC

clone size: .
D gene: TRBD1
J gene: TRBJ2-2
V gene: TRBV9
CDR3 protein: CASRPGTGATGELFF
CDR3 DNA: TGTGCCAGCAGGCCCGGGACAGGGGCAACCGGGGAGCTGTTTTTT

clone size: many
D gene: .
J gene: TRBJ1-4
V gene: TRBV12-3/TRBV12-4
CDR3 protein: CASSTGTLNEKLFF
CDR3 DNA: TGTGCCAGCAGCACCGGGACACTTAATGAAAAACTGTTTTTT

clone size: .
D gene: .
J gene: TRBJ2-3
V gene: TRBV6-5
CDR3 protein: CASSYLRGAASTDTQYF
CDR3 DNA: TGTGCCAGCAGTTACCTCCGGGGGGCAGCTAGCACAGATACGCAGTATTTT

clone size: .
D gene: .
J gene: TRBJ1-3
V gene: TRBV9
CDR3 protein: CASIVTICWGNGGNTIYF
CDR3 DNA: TGTGCCAGCATCGTCACCATCTGTTGGGGCAATGGTGGAAACACCATATATTTT

clone size: .
D gene: .
J gene: TRBJ2-1
V gene: TRBV7-9
CDR3 protein: CASSPRQAPYNEQFF
CDR3 DNA: TGTGCCAGCAGCCCCAGACAGGCTCCGTACAATGAGCAGTTCTTC

clone size: few
D gene: .
J gene: TRBJ2-5
V gene: TRBV7-2
CDR3 protein: CASSLALETQYF
CDR3 DNA: TGTGCCAGCAGCTTAGCGCTGGAGACCCAGTACTTC

clone size: .
D gene: .
J gene: TRBJ2-3
V gene: TRBV29-1
CDR3 protein: CSVTSEVGTDTQYF
CDR3 DNA: TGCAGCGTTACCAGCGAAGTTGGCACAGATACGCAGTATTTT

clone size: few
D gene: .
J gene: TRBJ2-5
V gene: TRBV5-1
CDR3 protein: CASSSIAQLQETQYF
CDR3 DNA: TGCGCCAGCAGCTCGATCGCACAGCTACAAGAGACCCAGTACTTC

clone size: .
D gene: .
J gene: TRBJ2-7
V gene: TRBV6-2/TRBV6-3
CDR3 protein: CASSSSYEQCF
CDR3 DNA: TGTGCCAGCAGTTCGTCCTACGAGCAGTGCTTC

clone size: .
D gene: .
J gene: TRBJ2-5
V gene: TRBV6-2/TRBV6-3
CDR3 protein: CASTASGQARETQYF
CDR3 DNA: TGTGCCAGCACCGCTAGCGGACAGGCCCGAGAGACCCAGTACTTC

clone size: many
D gene: TRBD2
J gene: TRBJ2-3
V gene: TRBV11-2
CDR3 protein: CASSIAGSTDTQYF
CDR3 DNA: TGTGCCAGCAGCATAGCGGGGAGCACAGATACGCAGTATTTT

clone size: .
D gene: TRBD2
J gene: TRBJ2-5
V gene: TRBV7-9
CDR3 protein: CASSFGAGAQGETQYF
CDR3 DNA: TGTGCCAGCAGCTTTGGCGCGGGAGCTCAAGGAGAGACCCAGTACTTC

clone size: many
D gene: TRBD2
J gene: TRBJ2-3
V gene: TRBV27
CDR3 protein: CASSLGTIPDTQYF
CDR3 DNA: TGTGCCAGCAGCCTTGGGACTATCCCAGATACGCAGTATTTT

clone size: few
D gene: .
J gene: TRBJ2-3
V gene: TRBV28
CDR3 protein: CASSSLGGGTDTQYF
CDR3 DNA: TGTGCCAGCAGTAGTCTGGGGGGCGGCACAGATACGCAGTATTTT